These 11 T cell receptor beta chains came from one sample sequenced in a study of human T cells and chemical hapten exposure. TCRdb re-derived calls from the RACE reads in MiXCR, one entry per CDR3 protein. The profile shows fewer than 200,000 distinct CDR3 sequences, about a fifth of them singletons. Time point described: patch test 1, 2 weeks after DPC sensitization. As for treatment: therapeutic diphenylcyclopropenone sensitization with weekly scalp DPC. The specimen was whole blood, collected in connection with sensitization to the hapten diphenylcyclopropenone (DPC). These receptors were obtained from a woman in her forties or fifties with alopecia areata. Some clones in this sample may be carry-over from other donors' samples.

There are many counts of this clonotype. The V gene is TRBV10-3, the J gene TRBJ2-6; TRBD1 might be the D (5 bases). Trimming removed 10 bases at V and 0 bases at J, with 19 bases between. The CDR3 is made up of 17 amino acids. Germline V gene data show CDR1 as ENHRY and CDR2 as SYGVKD. CDR3: CATRWGQMASGANVLTF. The CDR3 DNA reads as TGTGCCACGAGGTGGGGCCAGATGGCCTCTGGGGCCAACGTCCTGACTTTC.

This chain connects TRBV20-1 to TRBJ2-3; 9 bases agree with TRBD2. The CDR3 has 15 amino acids. Germline CDR1 is DFQATT and CDR2 is SNEGSKA (reference sequence). J was trimmed by 2 bases and V by 5 bases; bases with no gene match: 8. The CDR3 region is CSAYPGLANTDTQYF. The CDR3 nucleotides are TGCAGTGCTTACCCCGGACTAGCGAACACAGATACGCAGTATTTT.

The chain is built from TRBV6-1 and TRBJ2-1; 13 nucleotides match TRBD2. The CDR3 contains 16 residues. Per germline, CDR1 MNHNS and CDR2 SASEGT. V trimming: 8 bases; J trimming: 6 bases; junction bases outside the gene matches: 10. In DNA form, the CDR3 reads TGTGCCAGCTCTAATATGGGACTAGCGGGAATCAATGAGCAGTTCTTC. Residues: CASSNMGLAGINEQFF.

This chain joins TRBV7-3 and TRBJ2-5, with a possible D match to TRBD2 (5 bases). The CDR3 has 13 residues. Trimming removed 0 bases at V and 5 bases at J, with 7 bases between. Germline loops: CDR1 SGHTA, CDR2 FQGTGA. In DNA form, the CDR3 reads TGTGCCAGCAGCTTAACGGGAGTGGAGACCCAGTACTTC. Its protein is CASSLTGVETQYF.

This chain uses TRBV5-1 with TRBJ1-1; no firm D call. CDR3 length equals 12 residues. Germline loops: CDR1 SGHRS, CDR2 YFSETQ. V was clipped by 6 bases and J by 8 bases, with 14 bases between them. The CDR3 DNA reads as TGCGCCAGCATCGGACCGGGTCCCGAAGCTTTCTTT. Encoded protein: CASIGPGPEAFF.

The chain employs TRBV20-1 and TRBJ2-2; 7 nucleotides match TRBD2. The ends lost 5 bases at V and 0 bases at J; junction bases unmatched: 15. CDR1 DFQATT and CDR2 SNEGSKA come from the germline V gene (reference sequence). The CDR3 is 18 residues long. The CDR3 sequence is CSAAPGLSNFANTGELFF. The CDR3 DNA follows: TGCAGTGCTGCCCCGGGACTATCCAATTTCGCGAACACCGGGGAGCTGTTTTTT.

This clonotype was detected only a few times. The chain joins TRBV12-3 or TRBV12-4 to TRBJ1-1, with D tentatively TRBD1 (6 bases). The CDR3 spans 12 residues. With 5 bases removed from V and 8 bases from J, the gap between germline ends came to 12 bases. The CDR3 reads CASSPQGQEAFF. Here the CDR3 DNA reads TGTGCCAGCAGTCCCCAAGGACAGGAAGCTTTCTTT.

The V gene is TRBV5-1, the J gene TRBJ1-1; 7 bases map to TRBD1. The CDR3 consists of 13 residues. Germline CDR1 reads SGHRS; CDR2 reads YFSETQ. Germline trimming cut 4 bases from V and 4 bases from J; bases unmatched to any gene: 4. The CDR3 here is CASSQTGPTEAFF. The CDR3 bases are TGCGCCAGCAGCCAGACAGGGCCCACTGAAGCTTTCTTT.

The J gene is TRBJ1-1, the V gene TRBV10-3; D is possibly TRBD1 (6 bases). The germline V gene has CDR1 ENHRY and CDR2 SYGVKD. V shed 6 bases and J shed 0 bases, with 8 bases lying between them. The CDR3 contains 13 residues. The CDR3 protein is CAIRDRMNTEAFF. The DNA of the CDR3 is TGTGCCATCAGGGACAGAATGAACACTGAAGCTTTCTTT.

V is TRBV20-1 and J is TRBJ2-5; TRBD1 is a possible D gene (6 bases). V dropped 3 bases and J dropped 4 bases, with 21 bases sitting between them. This CDR3 comprises 16 residues. The germline gives CDR1 DFQATT, CDR2 SNEGSKA (reference sequence). The CDR3 is CSASTVVRQGRETQYF. The CDR3 DNA is TGCAGTGCTAGTACAGTCGTTAGGCAGGGGAGAGAGACCCAGTACTTC.

This clonotype was observed a few times. The V call is TRBV20-1, the J call TRBJ1-2, with a weak D call TRBD1 (6 bases). Germline lookup yields CDR1 DFQATT and CDR2 SNEGSKA (reference sequence). V was shortened by 0 bases and J by 4 bases, with 18 bases between the two germline ends. This CDR3 has 16 residues. The CDR3 sequence is CSARDRIAVRGYGYTF. DNA of the CDR3: TGCAGTGCTAGAGATCGAATAGCTGTCAGGGGCTATGGCTACACCTTC.